Included here is one T cell receptor (beta chain) sequence, with context. Its antigen is currently unknown. The data derive from a study of shared clonotypes between healthy human individuals. Study results and caveats: Clonotype sharing levels among donors were expected to vary with sequencing depth.

CDR3 length: 17 residues. The V gene's germline CDR1 is MNHEY and CDR2 SMNVEV (reference sequence). Germline trimming cut 2 bases from V and 6 bases from J; bases unmatched to any gene: 9. Roughly 200 ng DNA, 30,000 or so T cell genomes, went into each sorted-subset replicate PCR. Assay used: immunoSEQ multiplex PCR; TCRdb lists only in-frame clones, some missing. The sample records about 690,000 clones, about 90% being singletons. All the donors were Caucasian adults who lived in Nashville, Tennessee. This clonotype was obtained from a man younger than 35 in good health. Some clones in this sample may be carry-over from other donors' samples. Sequencing input: memory CD8+ T cells from PBMCs. Subset in this sample: CD45RO+ cells pooled with CCR7-negative TemRA cells. The rearrangement joins TRBV27 to TRBJ2-7; TRBD2 matches at 14 bases. CDR3 sequence reads: CASSLKISGTSGSEQYF. CDR3 nucleotide sequence: TGTGCCAGCAGTTTAAAGATTTCCGGGACTAGCGGGAGCGAGCAGTACTTC.